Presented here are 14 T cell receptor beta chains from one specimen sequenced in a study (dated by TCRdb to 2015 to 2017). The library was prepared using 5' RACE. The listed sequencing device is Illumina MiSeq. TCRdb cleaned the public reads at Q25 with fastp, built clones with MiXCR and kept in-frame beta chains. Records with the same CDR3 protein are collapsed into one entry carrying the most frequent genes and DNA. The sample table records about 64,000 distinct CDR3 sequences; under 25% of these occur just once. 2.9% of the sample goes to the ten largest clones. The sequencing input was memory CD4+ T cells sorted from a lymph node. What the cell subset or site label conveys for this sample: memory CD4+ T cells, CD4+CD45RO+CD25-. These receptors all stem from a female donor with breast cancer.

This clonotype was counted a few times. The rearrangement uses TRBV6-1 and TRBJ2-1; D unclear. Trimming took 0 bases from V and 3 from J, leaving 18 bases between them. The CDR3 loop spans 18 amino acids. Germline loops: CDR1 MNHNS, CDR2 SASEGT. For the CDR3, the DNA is TGTGCCAGCAGTGAAGCGGGCCTGGGTACCCTAAACTACAATGAGCAGTTCTTC. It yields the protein CASSEAGLGTLNYNEQFF.

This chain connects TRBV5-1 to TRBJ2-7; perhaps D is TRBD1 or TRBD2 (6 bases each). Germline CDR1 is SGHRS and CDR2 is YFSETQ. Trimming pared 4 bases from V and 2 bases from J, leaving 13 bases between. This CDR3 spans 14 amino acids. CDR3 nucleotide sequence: TGCGCCAGCAGCCCTAGGGGGGTTACCTACGAGCAGTACTTC. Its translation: CASSPRGVTYEQYF.

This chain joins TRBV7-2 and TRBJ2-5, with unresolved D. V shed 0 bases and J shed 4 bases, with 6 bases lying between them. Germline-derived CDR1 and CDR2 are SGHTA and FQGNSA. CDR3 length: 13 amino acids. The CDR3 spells CASSLAVGETQYF. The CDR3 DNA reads TGTGCCAGCAGCTTAGCGGTGGGAGAGACCCAGTACTTC.

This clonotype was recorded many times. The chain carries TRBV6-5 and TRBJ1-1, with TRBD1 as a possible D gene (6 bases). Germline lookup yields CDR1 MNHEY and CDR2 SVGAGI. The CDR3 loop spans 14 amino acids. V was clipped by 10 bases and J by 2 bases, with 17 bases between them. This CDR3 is CATWGGATNTEAFF. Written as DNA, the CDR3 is TGTGCCACGTGGGGGGGCGCAACAAACACTGAAGCTTTCTTT.

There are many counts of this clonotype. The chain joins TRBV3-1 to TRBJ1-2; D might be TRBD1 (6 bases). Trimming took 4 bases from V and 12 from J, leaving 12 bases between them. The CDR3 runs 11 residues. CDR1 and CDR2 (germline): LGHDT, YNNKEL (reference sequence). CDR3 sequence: CASSPGGRHTF. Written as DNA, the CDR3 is TGTGCCAGCAGCCCGGGGGGCCGCCACACCTTC.

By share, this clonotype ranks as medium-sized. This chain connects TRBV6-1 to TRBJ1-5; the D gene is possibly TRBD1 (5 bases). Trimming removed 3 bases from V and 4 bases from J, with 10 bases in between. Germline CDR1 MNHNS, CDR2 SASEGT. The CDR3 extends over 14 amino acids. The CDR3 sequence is CASSDRGINQPQHF. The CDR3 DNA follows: TGTGCCAGCAGTGATCGGGGGATTAATCAGCCCCAGCATTTT.

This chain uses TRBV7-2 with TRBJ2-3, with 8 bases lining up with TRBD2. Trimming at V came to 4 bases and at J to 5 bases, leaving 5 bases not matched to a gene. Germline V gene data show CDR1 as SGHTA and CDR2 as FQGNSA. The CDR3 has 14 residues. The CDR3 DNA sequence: TGTGCCAGCAGCTCTGGACTAGCCGAAGATACGCAGTATTTT. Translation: CASSSGLAEDTQYF.

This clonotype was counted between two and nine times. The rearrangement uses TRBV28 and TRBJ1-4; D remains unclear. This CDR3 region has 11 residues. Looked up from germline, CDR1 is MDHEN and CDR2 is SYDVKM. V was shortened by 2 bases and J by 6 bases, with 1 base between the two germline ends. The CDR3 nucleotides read TGTGCCAGCAGTTTAGATGAAAAACTGTTTTTT. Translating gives CASSLDEKLFF.

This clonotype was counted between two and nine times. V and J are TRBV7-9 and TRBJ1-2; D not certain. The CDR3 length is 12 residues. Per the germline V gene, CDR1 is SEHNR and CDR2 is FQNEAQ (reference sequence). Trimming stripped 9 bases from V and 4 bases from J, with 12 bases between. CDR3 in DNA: TGTGCCAGTGCTTTGGGAGGCTATGGCTACACCTTC. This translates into CASALGGYGYTF.

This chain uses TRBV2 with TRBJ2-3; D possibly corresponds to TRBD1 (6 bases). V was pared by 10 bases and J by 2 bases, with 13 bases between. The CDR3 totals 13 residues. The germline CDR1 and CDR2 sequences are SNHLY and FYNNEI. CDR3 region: CANNRVHTDTQYF. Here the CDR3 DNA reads TGTGCCAACAACAGGGTACACACAGATACGCAGTATTTT. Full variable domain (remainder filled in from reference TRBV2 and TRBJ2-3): EPEVTQTPSHQVTQMGQEVILRCVPISNHLYFYWYRQILGQKVEFLVSFYNNEISEKSEIFDDQFSVERPDGSNFTLKIRSTKLEDSAMYFCANNRVHTDTQYFGPGTRLTVL.

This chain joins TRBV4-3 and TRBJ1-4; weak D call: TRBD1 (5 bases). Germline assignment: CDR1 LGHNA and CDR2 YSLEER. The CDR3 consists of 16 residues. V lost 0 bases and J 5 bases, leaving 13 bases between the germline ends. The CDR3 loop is CASSQDQGANNEKLFF. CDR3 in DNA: TGCGCCAGCAGCCAAGATCAAGGGGCCAACAATGAAAAACTGTTTTTT.

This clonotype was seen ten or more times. DNA for the CDR3: TGCGCCAGCAGCTTGACAACAGGGACCGGCTCACCCCTCCACTTT. It codes for CASSLTTGTGSPLHF. The chain is built from TRBV5-1 and TRBJ1-6; maybe TRBD1 (6 bases). CDR3 length equals 15 residues. Trimming removed 1 base from V and 10 bases from J, with 15 bases in between. Germline CDR1 is SGHRS and CDR2 is YFSETQ.

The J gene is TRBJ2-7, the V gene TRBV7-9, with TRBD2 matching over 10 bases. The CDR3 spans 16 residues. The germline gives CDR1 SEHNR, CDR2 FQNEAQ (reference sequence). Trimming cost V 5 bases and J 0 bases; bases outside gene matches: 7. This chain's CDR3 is CASSPLSSGGSYEQYF. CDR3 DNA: TGTGCCAGCAGCCCCCTGTCTAGCGGGGGCTCCTACGAGCAGTACTTC.

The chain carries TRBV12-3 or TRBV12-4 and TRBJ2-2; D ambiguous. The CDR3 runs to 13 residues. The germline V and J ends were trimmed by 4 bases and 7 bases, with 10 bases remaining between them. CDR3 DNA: TGTGCCAGCAGTTCTACGCAAAGCGGGGAGCTGTTTTTT. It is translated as CASSSTQSGELFF.